The source of this TCR beta chain is a study of CXCR3-negative and CXCR3-positive naive CD8 T cells. Study findings and constraints: TRB CDR3 hydrophobicity was greater in CXCR3-positive naive cells than in CXCR3-negative naive cells.

Preparation of TRB cDNA libraries relied on 5' RACE carrying UMI labels. TCRdb re-called the 5' RACE reads and catalogs CDR3 proteins one per entry, DNA excluded. This listing includes some 130,000 distinct CDR3 sequences. Germline V lookup: CDR1 LNHNV, CDR2 YYDKDF (reference sequence). This CDR3 comprises 15 residues. A remark on this clonotype: Its target is unknown.

The receptor comes from a human donor in good health. Some clones in this sample may be carry-over from other donors' samples. This sequence joins TRBV15 and TRBJ2-3; the TCRdb call, TRBD2, lacks DNA for checking. The specimen sequenced was naive CXCR3+ CD8+ T cells from blood. Subset described: CD45RO-CCR7+CD27+CD95- naive CD8+ T cells expressing CXCR3 (TNR3+). This chain's CDR3 is CATSLPQRGADTQYF.